These T cell receptor beta chains were read from a single sample in a study of beta chain features in type 1 diabetes. TCRdb's copy holds only in-frame clones and misses some; the assay was immunoSEQ multiplex PCR. In the table there are more than 300,000 clones, 8% of which are singletons. Sequencing input: central memory CD4+ T cells from blood. These TCRs come from a woman under 30 in good health. Both conserved end residues are part of each CDR3. D genes are given only for firm matches. Not all rows give a size; the values are once, few, many and, for expanded clones, a class.

TRBV9,.,.,TRBJ2-1,CASSVDPYYNEQFF,TGTGCCAGCAGCGTAGACCCTTATTACAATGAGCAGTTCTTC
TRBV9,TRBD2,few,TRBJ2-3,CASSVEAGADTQYF,TGTGCCAGCAGCGTAGAGGCGGGAGCAGATACGCAGTATTTT
TRBV11-2,TRBD2,.,TRBJ2-3,CASSPRPGLAGAEVTQYF,TGTGCCAGCAGCCCCCGGCCGGGACTAGCGGGAGCGGAGGTTACGCAGTATTTT
TRBV5-1,.,.,TRBJ1-1,CASSWDGQRGEAFF,TGCGCCAGCAGCTGGGACGGGCAGCGTGGTGAAGCTTTCTTT
TRBV5-6,.,few,TRBJ1-1,CASSLIDTVLNTEAFF,TGTGCCAGCAGCTTGATCGATACAGTCTTAAACACTGAAGCTTTCTTT
TRBV11-3,.,few,TRBJ2-3,CASSRHLTDTQYF,TGTGCCAGCAGTCGTCATCTCACAGATACGCAGTATTTT
TRBV20-1,.,.,TRBJ2-5,CSARVRETQYF,TGCAGTGCTAGAGTCCGAGAGACCCAGTACTTC
TRBV7-2,.,.,TRBJ1-2,CASSNRQNYGYTF,TGTGCCAGCAGTAACAGGCAAAACTATGGCTACACCTTC
TRBV6-5,TRBD2,few,TRBJ2-1,CASRETSAAYNEQFF,TGTGCCAGCAGGGAGACTAGCGCGGCATACAATGAGCAGTTCTTC
TRBV15,.,.,TRBJ2-1,CATSRPRGFGNEQFF,TGTGCCACCAGCAGACCGAGGGGGTTCGGCAATGAGCAGTTCTTC
TRBV7-2,.,few,TRBJ1-5,CASSLMSNQPQHF,TGTGCCAGCAGCTTAATGAGTAATCAGCCCCAGCATTTT
TRBV7-9,TRBD2,.,TRBJ2-3,CASSPGLAGDTQYF,TGTGCCAGCAGCCCGGGACTAGCGGGAGATACGCAGTATTTT